This entry lists 19 T cell receptor beta chains sequenced from one sample in a study of post-analysis software for immune sequencing data (dated by TCRdb to about 2015). The method was PCR. The data were produced on an Illumina HiSeq 2500. To reduce PCR and sequencing biases, unique molecular identifiers were incorporated into the TCR beta cDNA libraries. TCRdb reran the public reads through fastp at Q25 and MiXCR, keeping productive beta chains. Entries are consolidated by CDR3 protein sequence, retaining the most common genes and DNA. This sample gives under 900,000 distinct CDR3 sequences in total; about 57% of them show up just once. The ten biggest clones cover about 4.5% of the sample. The antigens of these receptors remain unknown. Broader findings and caveats from the paper: Patients showed significantly higher frequencies than controls for several TRBV segments, among them TRBV5-6, TRBV5-1 and TRBV20-1.

The specimen sequenced was blood. The receptors were sampled from a girl aged 5 to 17 with multiple sclerosis.

The V gene is TRBV6-6, the J gene TRBJ2-7, with D perhaps TRBD2 (6 bases). The better agreement between TRBJ2-4 and the DNA end casts doubt on the J call. CDR3 length: 15 amino acids. Germline-derived CDR1 and CDR2 are MNHNY and SVGAGI (reference sequence). DNA of the CDR3: TGTGCCAGCAGCCCTGGAGGGGCGTGTGGTAACATTCAGTACTTC. Translating it yields CASSPGGACGNIQYF.

This chain connects TRBV20-1 to TRBJ2-1, with 8 nucleotides matching TRBD2. Germline trimming cut 6 bases from V and 8 bases from J; bases unmatched to any gene: 12. The V gene's germline CDR1 is DFQATT and CDR2 SNEGSKA (reference sequence). This CDR3 comprises 14 residues. The CDR3 is CSADKGLVLDEQFF. In nucleotides, the CDR3 is TGCAGTGCCGATAAGGGACTAGTACTCGATGAGCAGTTCTTC.

This chain connects TRBV20-1 to TRBJ2-7, with D possibly TRBD1 on 7 matching bases. Germline CDR1 reads DFQATT; CDR2 reads SNEGSKA (reference sequence). Trimming took 0 bases from V and 6 from J, leaving 12 bases between them. This CDR3 comprises 13 residues. The CDR3 region is CSAREEGDSEQYF. CDR3 nucleotides: TGCAGTGCTAGAGAGGAGGGGGACAGCGAGCAGTACTTC.

This clonotype showed up just a few times. The chain couples TRBV29-1 to TRBJ2-7, with D possibly being TRBD1 (6 bases). V was pared by 4 bases and J by 0 bases, with 22 bases between. Germline CDR1 SQVTM, CDR2 ANQGSEA. This CDR3 is 17 amino acids long. As DNA, the CDR3 is TGCAGCGTTGGCCTTTGGGCCGGGACACTCAACTCCTACGAGCAGTACTTC. This translates into CSVGLWAGTLNSYEQYF.

A single count supports this clonotype. CDR3 DNA: TGTGCCAGCATAGGGGTAGGAATAGCCAAAAACATTCAGTACTTC. This encodes CASIGVGIAKNIQYF. The rearrangement links TRBV2 to TRBJ2-4, with a tentative D call TRBD1 (5 bases). V lost 7 bases and J lost 0, with 13 bases in between. CDR1 is SNHLY, CDR2 FYNNEI, per germline. The CDR3 runs to 15 residues.

The V gene is TRBV29-1, the J gene TRBJ1-2; possibly TRBD1 for D (5 bases). The germline CDR1 and CDR2 sequences are SQVTM and ANQGSEA. V was pared by 0 bases and J by 8 bases, with 13 bases between. The CDR3 runs to 13 residues. For the CDR3, the DNA is TGCAGCGTTGAAGAAACGGGGCAAGGCGGCTACACCTTC. Translation gives CSVEETGQGGYTF.

This clonotype was detected a few times. The V and J genes are TRBV29-1 and TRBJ2-5; 7 bases are shared with TRBD1. V shed 7 bases and J 5 bases; nucleotides not matched to a gene: 7. Germline V gives CDR1 SQVTM, CDR2 ANQGSEA. The CDR3 sequence is 12 residues long. The CDR3 region is CSGRGREETQYF. The CDR3 bases are TGCAGCGGAAGGGGGCGTGAGGAGACCCAGTACTTC. The full variable domain, rest sourced from reference TRBV29-1 and TRBJ2-5, is SAVISQKPSRDICQRGTSLTIQCQVDSQVTMMFWYRQQPGQSLTLIATANQGSEATYESGFVIDKFPISRPNLTFSTLTVSNMSPEDSSIYLCSGRGREETQYFGPGTRLLVL.

This clonotype has just a few counts. This chain links TRBV5-6 with TRBJ2-3; D ambiguous. The CDR3 is 13 amino acids. V dropped 2 bases and J dropped 6 bases, with 10 bases sitting between them. CDR1 is SGHDT, CDR2 YYEEEE, per germline. The chain's CDR3 is CASSLDPRDTQYF. CDR3 sequence (DNA): TGTGCCAGCAGCTTAGACCCGAGGGATACGCAGTATTTT.

This clonotype turned up a few times. The CDR3 here is CASSPLTITEQFF. The DNA for the CDR3 is TGTGCCAGCAGTCCGCTGACTATCACTGAGCAGTTCTTC. V usage is TRBV6-2 or TRBV6-3 and J usage is TRBJ2-1, with a possible D match to TRBD2 (5 bases). This CDR3 comprises 13 residues. The germline V and J ends were trimmed by 5 bases and 9 bases, with 14 bases remaining between them. In germline, CDR1 is MNHEY, CDR2 SVGEGT.

A few counts support this clonotype. This chain uses TRBV20-1 with TRBJ2-7, with 11 bases matching TRBD1. J was trimmed by 6 bases and V by 0 bases; bases with no gene match: 7. Germline V gene lookup returns CDR1 DFQATT and CDR2 SNEGSKA (reference sequence). The CDR3 consists of 15 residues. The CDR3 bases are TGCAGTGCTAGAGATCCAGGACAGGGGGCTAGCGAGCAGTACTTC. Encoded protein: CSARDPGQGASEQYF.

Only a few counts were recorded for this clonotype. The V and J genes are TRBV7-8 and TRBJ2-3; tentative D call: TRBD2 (6 bases). CDR3 length: 14 amino acids. V was shortened by 4 bases and J by 2 bases, with 10 bases between the two germline ends. Per the germline V gene, CDR1 is SGHVS and CDR2 is FQNEAQ. The CDR3 reads CASSSLAITDTQYF. The CDR3 coding sequence is TGTGCCAGCAGCTCTCTAGCGATCACAGATACGCAGTATTTT.

The rearrangement links TRBV3-1 to TRBJ2-1; TRBD2 aligns across 15 bases. Germline-derived CDR1 and CDR2 are LGHDT and YNNKEL (reference sequence). V gave up 3 bases and J gave up 6 bases; unmatched junction bases: 9. The CDR3 extends over 18 amino acids. For the CDR3, the DNA is TGTGCCAGCAGCCATGCCCCGGGACTAGCGGGGGGATGCAATGAGCAGTTCTTC. Protein product: CASSHAPGLAGGCNEQFF.

The CDR3 spells CASSQAQRNQPQHF. The DNA for the CDR3 is TGCGCCAGCAGCCAAGCACAGCGGAATCAGCCCCAGCATTTT. The chain carries TRBV4-1 and TRBJ1-5; no clear D. CDR3 length: 14 amino acids. V dropped 1 base and J dropped 4 bases, with 8 bases sitting between them. Germline assignment: CDR1 MGHRA and CDR2 YSYEKL.

This clonotype was detected a few times. This chain joins TRBV7-2 and TRBJ1-2; D not certain. This CDR3 has 16 residues. CDR1 and CDR2 (germline): SGHTA, FQGNSA. V was clipped by 3 bases and J by 1 base, with 15 bases between them. CDR3 loop: CASSLGSQTLNYGYTF. Written as DNA, the CDR3 is TGTGCCAGCAGCTTGGGCAGTCAAACGCTTAACTATGGCTACACCTTC.

This chain uses TRBV5-1 with TRBJ1-2, with TRBD1 matching over 7 bases. Germline V lookup: CDR1 SGHRS, CDR2 YFSETQ. The CDR3 covers 16 residues. Losses at the gene ends were 4 bases for V and 0 bases for J; bases not matched to a gene: 9. DNA of the CDR3: TGCGCCAGCAGCAGGGGGCTACAGGGAGCTAACTATGGCTACACCTTC. Protein product: CASSRGLQGANYGYTF.

A single count supports this clonotype. This sequence joins TRBV7-2 and TRBJ2-5; TRBD2 matches 9 bases. Per germline, CDR1 SGHTA and CDR2 FQGNSA. J gave up 2 bases and V 4 bases, and 8 bases lay outside the gene matches. This CDR3 is 16 amino acids long. The CDR3 region has the DNA TGTGCCAGCAGCTCCAAGATGCTAGCGGGGCAAGAGACCCAGTACTTC. Protein product: CASSSKMLAGQETQYF.

The chain recombines TRBV6-6 with TRBJ2-7; maybe TRBD2 (6 bases). This CDR3 is 13 amino acids long. Trimming removed 11 bases from V and 4 bases from J, with 18 bases in between. Germline V CDR1 and CDR2: MNHNY, SVGAGI (reference sequence). The CDR3 DNA follows: TGTGCCGGCGCTCCAACGGGGGAGTACGAGCAGTACTTC. Its protein is CAGAPTGEYEQYF.

The chain links TRBV7-3 to TRBJ2-1; 11 nucleotides match TRBD2. Germline values: CDR1 SGHTA, CDR2 FQGTGA. Trimming removed 2 bases from V and 4 bases from J; junction bases left unmatched: 4. The length of the CDR3 is 16 residues. CDR3 region: CASSLGSSGRYNEQFF. CDR3 in DNA: TGTGCCAGCAGCTTAGGATCTAGCGGGAGGTACAATGAGCAGTTCTTC.

This clonotype has a handful of counts. The chain carries TRBV7-3 and TRBJ2-3, with 8 bases fitting TRBD2. The CDR3 loop spans 15 amino acids. Trimming at V came to 6 bases and at J to 3 bases, leaving 8 bases not matched to a gene. Germline loops: CDR1 SGHTA, CDR2 FQGTGA. CDR3 sequence reads: CASSLSSGSTDTQYF. CDR3 nucleotides: TGTGCCAGCAGTTTATCTAGCGGGTCGACAGATACGCAGTATTTT.